These T cell receptor beta chains were read from a single sample in a study of blood T cell repertoires in COVID-19. Generated by immunoSEQ multiplex PCR, the TCRdb table keeps only in-frame clones and is missing some. Of around 220,000 clones listed, 65% to 80% are singletons. The specimen sequenced was peripheral blood. These receptors all stem from a woman in her 40s with active or convalescent COVID-19. CDR3s include the opening cysteine and the closing phenylalanine or tryptophan. The D gene is left open where the match is weak. Rows give clone size only sometimes, using once, few, many, or a class for an expanded clone.

j_gene	abundance	v_gene	len	d_gene	CDR3aa	CDR3nt
TRBJ2-5	few	TRBV5-6	17	TRBD1	CASSLKVDRWESETQYF	TGTGCCAGCAGCTTGAAAGTGGACAGGTGGGAGTCGGAGACCCAGTACTTC
TRBJ1-2	NA	TRBV6-5	13	NA	CASSARGGRGYTF	TGTGCCAGCAGCGCCCGTGGGGGCCGTGGCTACACCTTC
TRBJ2-5	NA	TRBV12-3/TRBV12-4	13	NA	CASSRQAQETQYF	TGTGCCAGCAGTCGACAGGCCCAAGAGACCCAGTACTTC
TRBJ1-2	NA	TRBV2	15	TRBD1	CASRRGQGANYGYTF	TGTGCCAGCAGACGGGGACAGGGAGCTAACTATGGCTACACCTTC
TRBJ2-5	NA	TRBV14	13	NA	CASSVDRLETQYF	TGTGCCAGCAGCGTCGACAGGTTAGAGACCCAGTACTTC
TRBJ2-7	few	TRBV11-2	14	NA	CASSLGGGSYEQYF	TGTGCCAGCAGCTTAGGTGGGGGGTCTTACGAGCAGTACTTC
TRBJ2-3	many	TRBV11-2	17	NA	CASSLVGTPSAADTQYF	TGTGCCAGCAGCTTAGTGGGGACACCCTCTGCGGCAGATACGCAGTATTTT
TRBJ1-5	NA	TRBV19	15	NA	CASMERTVLNQPQHF	TGTGCCAGTATGGAAAGGACAGTTCTCAATCAGCCCCAGCATTTT
TRBJ2-7	once	TRBV6-5	15	NA	CASSPRPGRPYEQYF	TGTGCCAGCAGTCCCCGCCCAGGGCGTCCCTACGAGCAGTACTTC
TRBJ1-4	once	TRBV5-1	15	NA	CASSLGMGRDEKLFF	TGCGCCAGCAGCTTGGGTATGGGGCGCGATGAAAAACTGTTTTTT
TRBJ1-6	NA	TRBV7-9	15	NA	CASSLTGGTNSPLHF	TGTGCCAGCAGCCTCACGGGAGGGACGAATTCACCCCTCCACTTT
TRBJ1-4	NA	TRBV7-9	16	NA	CASSYGAGSTNEKLFF	TGTGCCAGCAGCTATGGGGCAGGCTCAACTAATGAAAAACTGTTTTTT
TRBJ1-1	NA	TRBV3-1/TRBV3-2	14	NA	CASSPQGWNTEAFF	TGTGCCAGCAGCCCCCAGGGGTGGAACACTGAAGCTTTCTTT
TRBJ2-5	NA	TRBV4-1	13	NA	CASSQRWEETQYF	TGCGCCAGCAGCCAGAGGTGGGAAGAGACCCAGTACTTC
TRBJ2-1	NA	TRBV19	13	NA	CASSTPRGYEQFF	TGTGCCAGTAGTACCCCGAGAGGGTATGAGCAGTTCTTC
TRBJ1-2	NA	TRBV5-4	13	NA	CASSPSANYGYTF	TGTGCCAGCAGCCCCTCGGCTAACTATGGCTACACCTTC
TRBJ2-1	NA	TRBV9	14	NA	CASSVEAGPNEQFF	TGTGCCAGCAGCGTAGAGGCAGGGCCCAATGAGCAGTTCTTC
TRBJ1-1	NA	TRBV2	16	TRBD1	CASSEEDRGVDTEAFF	TGTGCCAGCAGTGAGGAGGACAGGGGGGTCGACACTGAAGCTTTCTTT
TRBJ1-5	many	TRBV5-1	15	NA	CASSLESGSNQPQHF	TGCGCCAGCAGCTTGGAATCGGGGAGCAATCAGCCCCAGCATTTT
TRBJ2-4	NA	TRBV5-8	15	TRBD1	CASSSGQPAKNIQYF	TGTGCCAGCAGCTCGGGACAGCCGGCCAAGAACATTCAGTACTTC
TRBJ2-5	NA	TRBV7-3	13	NA	CASSLGLRETQYF	TGTGCCAGCAGCCTGGGCTTGAGAGAGACCCAGTACTTC
TRBJ2-2	NA	TRBV19	18	TRBD1	CASTSLGTGLTNTGELFF	TGTGCCAGTACCTCCCTCGGGACAGGGCTAACGAACACCGGGGAGCTGTTTTTT
TRBJ1-3	NA	TRBV5-4	16	TRBD1	CASSIQGRNSGNTIYF	TGTGCCAGCAGCATACAGGGGCGTAACTCTGGAAACACCATATATTTT
TRBJ1-2	NA	TRBV28	14	NA	CASSHPERNYGYTF	TGTGCCAGCAGCCACCCCGAGAGAAACTATGGCTACACCTTC
TRBJ1-1	NA	TRBV2	14	NA	CASSAERGNTEAFF	TGTGCCAGCAGTGCCGAGCGGGGGAACACTGAAGCTTTCTTT
TRBJ2-1	NA	TRBV2	15	NA	CASRKDRNSYNEQFF	TGTGCCAGCAGGAAAGACAGAAACTCCTACAATGAGCAGTTCTTC
TRBJ2-3	NA	TRBV5-1	14	NA	CASSLRQGTDTQYF	TGCGCCAGCAGCTTGCGTCAGGGAACAGATACGCAGTATTTT
TRBJ1-1	NA	TRBV19	16	TRBD1	CASSSSPGQGNTEAFF	TGTGCCAGTAGTAGCTCTCCGGGACAGGGGAACACTGAAGCTTTCTTT
TRBJ1-5	NA	TRBV11-2	15	NA	CASSRDSGVGQPQHF	TGTGCCAGCAGTCGAGATAGCGGGGTCGGGCAGCCCCAGCATTTT
TRBJ2-1	NA	TRBV21-1	17	NA	CASSAQGYRGRLFEQFF	TGTGCCAGCAGCGCCCAAGGGTACAGGGGGCGCTTATTTGAGCAGTTCTTC
TRBJ1-6	NA	TRBV28	15	NA	CASSFGSAYDSPLHF	TGTGCCAGCAGTTTTGGCAGCGCCTATGATTCACCCCTCCACTTT
TRBJ1-2	few	TRBV6-1	16	TRBD1	CASSEASGQGGYGYTF	TGTGCCAGCAGTGAAGCGTCGGGACAGGGGGGATATGGCTACACCTTC
TRBJ2-5	few	TRBV19	12	NA	CASGRASETQYF	TGTGCCAGTGGCAGGGCAAGCGAGACCCAGTACTTC
TRBJ1-2	NA	TRBV5-6	11	TRBD1	CASSRDRGSTF	TGTGCCAGCAGCCGGGACAGGGGGTCCACCTTC
TRBJ2-5	NA	TRBV19	13	TRBD1	CASSRTGVETQYF	TGTGCCAGTAGTCGGACAGGGGTTGAGACCCAGTACTTC
TRBJ1-1	NA	TRBV27	14	TRBD1	CASSLFQGDSEAFF	TGTGCCAGCAGTTTATTTCAGGGGGATAGTGAAGCTTTCTTT
TRBJ2-3	NA	TRBV6-4	13	NA	CASSGSRVDTQYF	TGTGCCAGCAGTGGGTCAAGAGTGGATACGCAGTATTTT
TRBJ1-6	few	TRBV25-1	16	NA	CASSEYAGGYNSPLHF	TGTGCCAGCAGTGAATATGCAGGAGGTTATAATTCACCCCTCCACTTT
TRBJ1-1	few	TRBV5-1	16	TRBD1	CASSPAVGTGENEAFF	TGCGCCAGCAGCCCGGCAGTAGGGACAGGGGAAAATGAGGCTTTCTTT
TRBJ1-1	NA	TRBV7-9	14	NA	CASSTVGAYTEAFF	TGTGCCAGCAGCACGGTGGGGGCGTACACTGAAGCTTTCTTT
TRBJ1-6	NA	TRBV7-2	13	NA	CASSFRVESPLHF	TGTGCCAGCAGCTTCAGGGTGGAATCACCCCTCCACTTT
TRBJ2-3	few	TRBV9	14	NA	CASSVVWGGHTQYF	TGTGCCAGCAGCGTAGTGTGGGGGGGGCATACGCAGTATTTT
TRBJ2-7	NA	TRBV5-5	14	TRBD1	CASSLGQGAWEQYF	TGTGCCAGCAGCTTAGGACAGGGGGCGTGGGAGCAGTACTTC
TRBJ1-1	NA	TRBV2	14	NA	CASSVRVWNTEAFF	TGTGCCAGCAGTGTGCGGGTTTGGAACACTGAAGCTTTCTTT
TRBJ2-7	NA	TRBV15	13	TRBD1	CATSRGGGGEQYF	TGTGCCACCAGCAGAGGAGGGGGCGGGGAGCAGTACTTC
TRBJ2-3	NA	TRBV7-3	16	TRBD2	CASSLSPSGGPDTQYF	TGTGCCAGCAGCTTAAGTCCTAGCGGGGGACCAGATACGCAGTATTTT
TRBJ2-1	NA	TRBV5-4	14	NA	CASSLTGMYNEQFF	TGTGCCAGCAGCTTAACAGGGATGTACAATGAGCAGTTCTTC
TRBJ1-1	NA	TRBV5-1	13	NA	CASSLEVSREAFF	TGCGCCAGCAGCTTGGAGGTCTCGAGGGAAGCTTTCTTT
TRBJ1-1	NA	TRBV5-1	15	NA	CASSPRGEVGTEAFF	TGCGCCAGCAGCCCTCGGGGGGAGGTTGGGACTGAAGCTTTCTTT
TRBJ2-1	NA	TRBV29-1	11	NA	CSVVRGNEQFF	TGCAGCGTTGTCAGGGGCAATGAGCAGTTCTTC
TRBJ1-3	once	TRBV30	14	TRBD1	CAWINQGVRNTIYF	TGTGCCTGGATCAACCAGGGGGTTAGAAACACCATATATTTT
TRBJ2-7	NA	TRBV19	14	TRBD1	CASSTRQGPYEQYF	TGTGCCAGTAGTACGCGACAGGGTCCCTACGAGCAGTACTTC
TRBJ2-1	NA	TRBV5-5	16	TRBD2	CASSFSLAGTLNEQFF	TGTGCCAGCAGCTTTTCCCTAGCGGGGACCCTTAATGAGCAGTTCTTC
TRBJ2-1	few	TRBV5-5	16	TRBD2	CASSLGVAGGRNEQFF	TGTGCCAGCAGCCTCGGGGTAGCGGGGGGCCGCAATGAGCAGTTCTTC
TRBJ2-2	NA	TRBV4-1	18	TRBD2	CASSQRGTSGGRTGELFF	TGCGCCAGCAGCCAAAGAGGGACTAGCGGGGGACGGACCGGGGAGCTGTTTTTT
TRBJ1-1	NA	TRBV29-1	14	TRBD1	CSVLTGILNTEAFF	TGCAGCGTTCTGACAGGGATCTTGAACACTGAAGCTTTCTTT
TRBJ2-7	NA	TRBV5-4	14	NA	CASSLVGGRHEQYF	TGTGCCAGCAGCTTGGTGGGGGGTCGGCACGAGCAGTACTTC
TRBJ1-5	once	TRBV2	13	NA	CASQIFSNQPQHF	TGTGCCAGCCAAATTTTTAGCAATCAGCCCCAGCATTTT